This TCR beta chain was sequenced during a study of T cells in women clearing cervical HPV infection. For this clone: The read stops 3 residues short of the end of the CDR3; the missing end is completed from the germline J gene.

The length of the CDR3 is 14 residues. V dropped 3 bases and J dropped 4 bases, with 13 bases sitting between them. Germline V gene lookup returns CDR1 GTSNPN and CDR2 SVGIG (reference sequence). The repertoire was sequenced with immunoSEQ multiplex PCR; TCRdb's copy has only in-frame clones and lacks some. The listing records roughly 38,000 clones. The V call is TRBV30, the J call TRBJ1-5; the D gene is possibly TRBD1 (5 bases). The sample consisted of blood buffy coat. This TCR was recovered from a woman aged 18-70 years with a cervical HPV16 infection that either progressed to CIN3+ or cleared (not recorded which). This CDR3 is CAWSPVGVNQPQHF. The CDR3 DNA, read in part, is TGTGCCTGGAGCCCTGTAGGGGTTAATCAGCCC. Filled out from reference TRBV30 and TRBJ1-5, the complete variable domain reads SQTIHQWPATLVQPVGSPLSLECTVEGTSNPNLYWYRQAAGRGLQLLFYSVGIGQISSEVPQNLSASRPQDRQFILSSKKLLLSDSGFYLCAWSPVGVNQPQHFGDGTRLSIL.